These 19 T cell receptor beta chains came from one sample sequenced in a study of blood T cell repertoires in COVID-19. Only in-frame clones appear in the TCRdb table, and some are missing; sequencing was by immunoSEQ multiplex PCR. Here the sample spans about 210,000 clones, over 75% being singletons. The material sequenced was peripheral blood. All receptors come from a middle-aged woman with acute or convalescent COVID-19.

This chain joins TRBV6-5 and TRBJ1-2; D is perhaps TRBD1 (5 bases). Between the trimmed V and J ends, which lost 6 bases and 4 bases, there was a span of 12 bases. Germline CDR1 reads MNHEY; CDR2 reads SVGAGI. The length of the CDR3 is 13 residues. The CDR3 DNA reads TGTGCCAGCAGGGGCCGGGGGAGCTATGGCTACACCTTC. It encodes CASRGRGSYGYTF.

CDR3 in amino acids: CASSDYRVNTEAFF. The CDR3 region has the DNA TGCGCCAGCAGTGACTACAGGGTGAACACTGAAGCTTTCTTT. The V gene is TRBV10-2, the J gene TRBJ1-1, with a weak D call TRBD1 (6 bases). The CDR3 has 14 amino acids. Between the trimmed V and J ends, which lost 3 bases and 0 bases, there was a span of 8 bases. Germline V gene sequence: CDR1 WSHSY, CDR2 SAAADI.

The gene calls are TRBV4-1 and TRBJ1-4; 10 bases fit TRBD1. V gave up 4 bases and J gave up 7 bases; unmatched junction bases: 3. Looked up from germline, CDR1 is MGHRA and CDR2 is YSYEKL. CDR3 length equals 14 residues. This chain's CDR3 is CASSLDRGVEKLFF. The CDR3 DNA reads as TGCGCCAGCAGCCTGGACAGGGGGGTTGAAAAACTGTTTTTT.

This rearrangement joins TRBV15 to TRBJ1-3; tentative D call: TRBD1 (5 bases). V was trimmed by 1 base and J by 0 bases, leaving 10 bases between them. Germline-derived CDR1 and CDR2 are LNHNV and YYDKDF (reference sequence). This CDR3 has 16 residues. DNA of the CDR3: TGTGCCACCAGCAGAGTTAAAGGGGCCTCTGGAAACACCATATATTTT. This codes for CATSRVKGASGNTIYF.

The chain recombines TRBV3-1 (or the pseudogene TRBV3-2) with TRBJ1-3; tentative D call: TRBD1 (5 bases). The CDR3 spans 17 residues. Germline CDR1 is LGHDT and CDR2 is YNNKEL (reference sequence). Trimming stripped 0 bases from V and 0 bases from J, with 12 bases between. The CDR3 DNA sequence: TGTGCCAGCAGCCAAGATTGGGGCGGGGACTCTGGAAACACCATATATTTT. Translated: CASSQDWGGDSGNTIYF.

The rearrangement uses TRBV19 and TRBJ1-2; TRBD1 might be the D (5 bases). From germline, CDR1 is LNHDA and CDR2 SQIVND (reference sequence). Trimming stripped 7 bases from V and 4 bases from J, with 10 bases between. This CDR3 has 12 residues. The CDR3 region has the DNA TGTGCCAGTACTCCGGGGGGCTATGGCTACACCTTC. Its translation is CASTPGGYGYTF.

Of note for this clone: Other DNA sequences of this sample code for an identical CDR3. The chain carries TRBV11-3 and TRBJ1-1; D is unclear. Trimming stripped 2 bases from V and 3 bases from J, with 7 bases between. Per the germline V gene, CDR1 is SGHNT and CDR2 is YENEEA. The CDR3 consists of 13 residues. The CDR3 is CASSLSQDTEAFF. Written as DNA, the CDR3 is TGTGCCAGCAGCTTAAGTCAGGACACTGAAGCTTTCTTT.

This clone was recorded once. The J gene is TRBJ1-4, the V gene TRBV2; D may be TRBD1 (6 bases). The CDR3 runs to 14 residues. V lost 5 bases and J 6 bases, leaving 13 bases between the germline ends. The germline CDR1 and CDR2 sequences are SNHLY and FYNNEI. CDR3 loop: CASSYGQRDEKLFF. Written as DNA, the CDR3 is TGTGCCAGCAGTTACGGACAGCGCGATGAAAAACTGTTTTTT.

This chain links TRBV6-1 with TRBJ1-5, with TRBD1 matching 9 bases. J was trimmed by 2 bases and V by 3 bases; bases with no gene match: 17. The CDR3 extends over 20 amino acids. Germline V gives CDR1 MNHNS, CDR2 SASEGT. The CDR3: CASSELRGQGSVRGNQPQHF. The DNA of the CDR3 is TGTGCCAGCAGTGAGCTGAGGGGACAGGGATCGGTTCGTGGCAATCAGCCCCAGCATTTT.

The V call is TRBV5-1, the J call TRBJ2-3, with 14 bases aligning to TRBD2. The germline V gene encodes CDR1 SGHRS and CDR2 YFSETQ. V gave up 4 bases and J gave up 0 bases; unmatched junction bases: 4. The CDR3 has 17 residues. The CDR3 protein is CASSTGLAGASTDTQYF. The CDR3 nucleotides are TGCGCCAGCAGCACGGGACTAGCGGGGGCTAGCACAGATACGCAGTATTTT.

For the CDR3, the DNA is TGTGCCAGCAGCGGCGAACTTAAGGGACAGGGGGTATTAGGCTACACCTTC. Residues: CASSGELKGQGVLGYTF. The chain is built from TRBV7-9 and TRBJ1-2; 11 bases map to TRBD1. Germline trimming cut 5 bases from V and 8 bases from J; bases unmatched to any gene: 16. Germline CDR1 reads SEHNR; CDR2 reads FQNEAQ (reference sequence). The CDR3 has 17 residues.

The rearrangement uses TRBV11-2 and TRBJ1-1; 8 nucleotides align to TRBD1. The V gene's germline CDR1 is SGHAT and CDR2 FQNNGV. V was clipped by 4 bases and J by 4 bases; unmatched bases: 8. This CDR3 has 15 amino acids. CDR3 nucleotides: TGTGCCAGCAGCTCTACAAGACAGGGGACCACTGAAGCTTTCTTT. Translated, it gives CASSSTRQGTTEAFF.

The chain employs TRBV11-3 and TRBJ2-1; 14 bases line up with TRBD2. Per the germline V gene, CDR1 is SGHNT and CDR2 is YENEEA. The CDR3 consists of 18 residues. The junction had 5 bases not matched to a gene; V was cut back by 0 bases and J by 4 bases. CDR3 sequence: CASSLDLTSGGVYNEQFF. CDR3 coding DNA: TGTGCCAGCAGCTTAGACTTGACTAGCGGGGGGGTGTACAATGAGCAGTTCTTC.

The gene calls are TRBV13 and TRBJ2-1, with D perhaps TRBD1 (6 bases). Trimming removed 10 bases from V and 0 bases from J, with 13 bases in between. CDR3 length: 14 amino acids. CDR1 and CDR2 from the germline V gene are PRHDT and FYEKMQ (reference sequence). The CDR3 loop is CAITRDTSYNEQFF. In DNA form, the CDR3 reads TGTGCCATCACCCGGGACACCTCCTACAATGAGCAGTTCTTC.

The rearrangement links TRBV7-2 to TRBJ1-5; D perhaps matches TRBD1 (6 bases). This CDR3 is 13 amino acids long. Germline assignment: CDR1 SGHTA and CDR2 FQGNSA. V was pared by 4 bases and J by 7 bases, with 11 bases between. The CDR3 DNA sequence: TGTGCCAGCAGCTCACAGGGACACCAGCCCCAGCATTTT. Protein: CASSSQGHQPQHF. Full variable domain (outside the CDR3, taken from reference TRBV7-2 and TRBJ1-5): GAGVSQSPSNKVTEKGKDVELRCDPISGHTALYWYRQSLGQGLEFLIYFQGNSAPDKSGLPSDRFSAERTGGSVSTLTIQRTQQEDSAVYLCASSSQGHQPQHFGDGTRLSIL.

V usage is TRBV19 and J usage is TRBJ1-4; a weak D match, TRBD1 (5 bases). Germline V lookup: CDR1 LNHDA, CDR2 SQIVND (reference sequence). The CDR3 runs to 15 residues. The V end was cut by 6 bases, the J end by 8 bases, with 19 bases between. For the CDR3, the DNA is TGTGCCAGTAGCCGGTCCAATGGGGCGGTAGAAAAACTGTTTTTT. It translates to CASSRSNGAVEKLFF.

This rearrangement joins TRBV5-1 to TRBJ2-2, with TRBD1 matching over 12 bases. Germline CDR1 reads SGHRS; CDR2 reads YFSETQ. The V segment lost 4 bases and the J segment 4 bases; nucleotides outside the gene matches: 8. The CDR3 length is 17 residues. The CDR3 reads CASSRTGTGGSTGELFF. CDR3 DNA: TGCGCCAGCAGCCGTACCGGGACAGGGGGCAGCACCGGGGAGCTGTTTTTT. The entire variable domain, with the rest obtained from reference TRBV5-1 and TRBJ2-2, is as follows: KAGVTQTPRYLIKTRGQQVTLSCSPISGHRSVSWYQQTPGQGLQFLFEYFSETQRNKGNFPGRFSGRQFSNSRSEMNVSTLELGDSALYLCASSRTGTGGSTGELFFGEGSRLTVL.

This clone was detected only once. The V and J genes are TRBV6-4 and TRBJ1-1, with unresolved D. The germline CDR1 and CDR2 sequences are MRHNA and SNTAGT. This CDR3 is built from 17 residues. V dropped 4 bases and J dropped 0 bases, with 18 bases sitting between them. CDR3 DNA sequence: TGTGCCAGCAGTGCCTTTACCTCGGGGTGGATGAACACTGAAGCTTTCTTT. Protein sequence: CASSAFTSGWMNTEAFF.

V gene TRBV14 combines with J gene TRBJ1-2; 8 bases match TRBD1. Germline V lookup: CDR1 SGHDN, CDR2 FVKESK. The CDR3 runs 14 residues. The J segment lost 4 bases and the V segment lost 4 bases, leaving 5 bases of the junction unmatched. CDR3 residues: CASSPLRGLYGYTF. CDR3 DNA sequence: TGTGCCAGCAGCCCCCTCAGGGGGCTCTATGGCTACACCTTC. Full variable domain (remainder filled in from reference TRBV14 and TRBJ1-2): EAGVTQFPSHSVIEKGQTVTLRCDPISGHDNLYWYRRVMGKEIKFLLHFVKESKQDESGMPNNRFLAERTGGTYSTLKVQPAELEDSGVYFCASSPLRGLYGYTFGSGTRLTVV.